A single sample gave rise to the 9 T cell receptor beta chains below, sequenced in a study of T-cell reconstitution after alpha-beta-depleted transplantation in children. Unique molecular identifiers were used in preparing the TCRbeta library. One entry per CDR3 protein, called by TCRdb with MiXCR from the PCR reads. The repertoire holds some 110,000 distinct CDR3 sequences, with approximately 10% as singletons. Sample: PBMCs, taken before TCRalphabeta/CD19-depleted stem cell transplant. The receptors shown here come from a boy younger than 10 with acute lymphoblastic leukemia, due to receive a stem cell transplant.

The genes are TRBV5-1 and TRBJ1-2; the D gene is possibly TRBD1 (5 bases). The CDR3 sequence is 13 residues long. Per germline, CDR1 SGHRS and CDR2 YFSETQ. V was pared by 0 bases and J by 8 bases, with 11 bases between. CDR3 nucleotides: TGCGCCAGCAGCTTGGAGGGGCCGGCGGGCTACACCTTC. It encodes CASSLEGPAGYTF.

The V and J genes are TRBV5-1 and TRBJ1-1; D is uncertain. This CDR3 spans 17 amino acids. CDR1 is SGHRS and CDR2 is YFSETQ in the germline V gene. The germline V and J ends were trimmed by 0 bases and 1 base, with 16 bases remaining between them. The CDR3 region is CASSLVGGRRQNTEAFF. The CDR3 bases are TGCGCCAGCAGCTTGGTCGGTGGGCGGCGGCAGAACACTGAAGCTTTCTTT.

This clonotype has just a few counts. V gene TRBV20-1 combines with J gene TRBJ1-2; the D gene is possibly TRBD1 (5 bases). Trimming took 1 base from V and 4 from J, leaving 16 bases between them. In germline, CDR1 is DFQATT, CDR2 SNEGSKA (reference sequence). The CDR3 has 15 amino acids. The CDR3 is CSARAIGDSRYGYTF. The CDR3 DNA follows: TGCAGTGCTAGAGCTATCGGGGACTCCCGCTATGGCTACACCTTC.

This clonotype came up a few times. V usage is TRBV6-2 or TRBV6-3 and J usage is TRBJ1-2, with 7 bases fitting TRBD1. The junction had 15 bases not matched to a gene; V was cut back by 5 bases and J by 6 bases. This CDR3 has 16 residues. Germline-derived CDR1 and CDR2 are MNHEY and SVGEGT. The CDR3 loop is CASSPPTQGLRDGYTF. In nucleotides, the CDR3 is TGTGCCAGCAGTCCGCCTACACAGGGGTTAAGGGATGGCTACACCTTC.

This rearrangement joins TRBV12-3 or TRBV12-4 to TRBJ2-7, with 10 positions matching TRBD2. Losses at the gene ends were 6 bases for V and 5 bases for J; bases not matched to a gene: 7. The CDR3 sequence is 14 residues long. CDR3 region: CASRWGLAPDEQYF. In nucleotides, the CDR3 is TGTGCCAGCAGGTGGGGACTAGCGCCTGACGAGCAGTACTTC.

The rearrangement links TRBV5-1 to TRBJ2-2, with D perhaps being TRBD1 or TRBD2 (6 bases each). With 2 bases removed from V and 3 bases from J, the gap between germline ends came to 11 bases. The germline CDR1 and CDR2 sequences are SGHRS and YFSETQ. CDR3 length equals 15 residues. CDR3 DNA: TGCGCCAGCAGCTTCAAGGGGGGAGACACCGGGGAGCTGTTTTTT. It encodes CASSFKGGDTGELFF.

This clonotype was observed a handful of times. The chain employs TRBV28 and TRBJ1-1, with a tentative D call TRBD1 (6 bases). Germline lookup yields CDR1 MDHEN and CDR2 SYDVKM. Between the trimmed V and J ends, which lost 5 bases and 0 bases, there was a span of 13 bases. CDR3 length equals 15 residues. The CDR3 here is CASSKPDRMNTEAFF. DNA for the CDR3: TGTGCCAGCAGTAAACCGGACAGAATGAACACTGAAGCTTTCTTT.

This chain connects TRBV7-6 to TRBJ2-3; D unclear. The ends were cut back, 2 bases at V and 6 bases at J, with 18 bases in the middle. Germline V gene data show CDR1 as SGHVS and CDR2 as FNYEAQ. The length of the CDR3 is 16 residues. CDR3 residues: CASSLSLQSLSDTQYF. Written as DNA, the CDR3 is TGTGCCAGCAGCTTATCTTTACAGTCCCTCTCGGATACGCAGTATTTT.

This clonotype was observed a handful of times. This CDR3 reads CASSYRAGYTF. The CDR3 coding sequence is TGTGCCAGCAGTTACAGGGCTGGCTACACCTTC. The chain recombines TRBV25-1 with TRBJ1-2, with D tentatively TRBD1 (6 bases). CDR1 and CDR2 from the germline V gene are MGHDK and SYGVNS. The V end was cut by 5 bases, the J end by 7 bases, with 8 bases between. The CDR3 totals 11 residues.